The clone carrying this T cell receptor (beta chain) was detected only a few times. Its cognate antigen is unknown. TCRdb processed the reads anew with MiXCR; each CDR3 protein has one entry. Here the sample spans about 150,000 distinct CDR3 sequences, 20% to 30% being singletons. V trimming: 3 bases; J trimming: 2 bases; junction bases outside the gene matches: 3. The length of the CDR3 is 15 residues. This sample stems from a study of T cell repertoires in cytomegalovirus infection. Study as a whole: Both a matching HLA type and CMV infection were indicated by public TCR beta signatures.

General study results and limits: Summed public TCR beta family frequency identified CMV carriers bearing the relevant HLA.

The chain joins TRBV12-3 or TRBV12-4 to TRBJ2-1; TRBD2 matches 8 bases. Sequenced material: PBMCs. The receptor was derived from a human donor in good health (CMV status not recorded). Some clones in this sample may be carry-over from other donors' samples. The CDR3 sequence: CASSLDGGAYNEQFF. Here the CDR3 DNA reads TGTGCCAGCAGTTTGGACGGGGGGGCCTACAATGAGCAGTTCTTC.